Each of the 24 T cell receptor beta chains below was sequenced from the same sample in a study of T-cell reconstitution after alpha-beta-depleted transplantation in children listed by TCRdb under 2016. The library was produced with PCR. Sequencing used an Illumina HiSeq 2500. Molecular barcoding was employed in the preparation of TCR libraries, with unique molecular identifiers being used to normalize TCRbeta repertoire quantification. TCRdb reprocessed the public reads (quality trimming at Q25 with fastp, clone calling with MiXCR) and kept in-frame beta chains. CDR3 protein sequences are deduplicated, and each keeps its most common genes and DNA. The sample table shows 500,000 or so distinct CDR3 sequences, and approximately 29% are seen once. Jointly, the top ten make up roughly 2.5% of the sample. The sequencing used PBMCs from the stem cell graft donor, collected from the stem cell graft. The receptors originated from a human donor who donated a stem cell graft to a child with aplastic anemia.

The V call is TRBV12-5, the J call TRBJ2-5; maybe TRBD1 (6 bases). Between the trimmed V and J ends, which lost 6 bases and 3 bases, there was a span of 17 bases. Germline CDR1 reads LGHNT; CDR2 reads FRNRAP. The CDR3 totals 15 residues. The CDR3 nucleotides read TGTGCTAGTGGCACCCGAGACAGGACGAAAGAGACCCAGTACTTC. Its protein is CASGTRDRTKETQYF.

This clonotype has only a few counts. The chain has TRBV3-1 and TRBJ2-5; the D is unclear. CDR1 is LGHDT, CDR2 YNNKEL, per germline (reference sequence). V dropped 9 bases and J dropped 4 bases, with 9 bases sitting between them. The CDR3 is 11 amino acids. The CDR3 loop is CASGWGETQYF. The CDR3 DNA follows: TGTGCCAGTGGATGGGGAGAGACCCAGTACTTC.

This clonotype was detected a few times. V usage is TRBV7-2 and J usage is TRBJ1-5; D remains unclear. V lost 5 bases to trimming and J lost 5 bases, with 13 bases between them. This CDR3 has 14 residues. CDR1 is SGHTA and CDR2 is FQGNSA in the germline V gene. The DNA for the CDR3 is TGTGCCAGCAGCCCAGGTAGGAGCGATCAGCCCCAGCATTTT. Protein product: CASSPGRSDQPQHF. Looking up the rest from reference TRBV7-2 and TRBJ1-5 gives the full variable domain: GAGVSQSPSNKVTEKGKDVELRCDPISGHTALYWYRQSLGQGLEFLIYFQGNSAPDKSGLPSDRFSAERTGGSVSTLTIQRTQQEDSAVYLCASSPGRSDQPQHFGDGTRLSIL.

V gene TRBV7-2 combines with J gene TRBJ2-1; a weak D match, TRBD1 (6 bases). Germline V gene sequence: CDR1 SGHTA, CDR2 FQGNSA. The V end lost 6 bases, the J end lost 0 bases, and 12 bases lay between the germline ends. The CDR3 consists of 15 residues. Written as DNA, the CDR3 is TGTGCCAGCAGTTCCGGGACATACTCCTACAATGAGCAGTTCTTC. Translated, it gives CASSSGTYSYNEQFF.

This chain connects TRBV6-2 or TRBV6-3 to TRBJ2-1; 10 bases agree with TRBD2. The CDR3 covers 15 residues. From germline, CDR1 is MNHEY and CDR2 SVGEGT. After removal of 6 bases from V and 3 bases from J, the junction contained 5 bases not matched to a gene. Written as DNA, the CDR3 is TGTGCCAGCAGCCGAGCGGGAGGGCTCTACAATGAGCAGTTCTTC. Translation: CASSRAGGLYNEQFF.

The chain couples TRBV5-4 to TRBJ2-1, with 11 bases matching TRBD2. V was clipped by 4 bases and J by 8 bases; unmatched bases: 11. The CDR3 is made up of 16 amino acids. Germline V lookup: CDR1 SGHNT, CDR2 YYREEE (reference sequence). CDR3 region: CASSLRTSGSSDEQFF. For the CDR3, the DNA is TGTGCCAGCAGCCTAAGAACTAGCGGGAGTAGCGATGAGCAGTTCTTC. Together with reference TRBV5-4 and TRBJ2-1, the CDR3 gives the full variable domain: ETGVTQSPTHLIKTRGQQVTLRCSSQSGHNTVSWYQQALGQGPQFIFQYYREEENGRGNFPPRFSGLQFPNYSSELNVNALELDDSALYLCASSLRTSGSSDEQFFGPGTRLTVL.

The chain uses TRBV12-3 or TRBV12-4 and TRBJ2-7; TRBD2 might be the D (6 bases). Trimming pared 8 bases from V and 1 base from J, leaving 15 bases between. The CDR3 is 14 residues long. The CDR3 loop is CASQNKRASYEQYF. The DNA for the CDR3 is TGTGCCAGCCAAAATAAGCGGGCGTCCTACGAGCAGTACTTC.

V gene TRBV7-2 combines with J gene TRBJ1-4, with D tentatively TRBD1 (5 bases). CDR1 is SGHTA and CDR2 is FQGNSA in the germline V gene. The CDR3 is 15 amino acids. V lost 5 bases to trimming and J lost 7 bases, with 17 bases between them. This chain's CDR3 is CASSPRWGLTEKLFF. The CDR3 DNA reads TGTGCCAGCAGCCCTCGGTGGGGCTTGACTGAAAAACTGTTTTTT.

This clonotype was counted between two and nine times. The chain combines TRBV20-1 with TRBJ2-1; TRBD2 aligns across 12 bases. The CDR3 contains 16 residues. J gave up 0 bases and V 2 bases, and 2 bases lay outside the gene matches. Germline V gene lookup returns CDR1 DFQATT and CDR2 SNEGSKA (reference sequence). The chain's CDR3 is CSARPTSGSSYNEQFF. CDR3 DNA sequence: TGCAGTGCTAGACCGACTAGCGGGAGCTCCTACAATGAGCAGTTCTTC.

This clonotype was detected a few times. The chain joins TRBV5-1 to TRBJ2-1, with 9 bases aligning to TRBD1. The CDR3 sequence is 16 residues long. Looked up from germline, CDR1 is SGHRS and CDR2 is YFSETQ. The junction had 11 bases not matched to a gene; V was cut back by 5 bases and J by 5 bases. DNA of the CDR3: TGCGCCAGCAGTCGAAAAACGGACAGGGGCGACAATGAGCAGTTCTTC. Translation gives CASSRKTDRGDNEQFF.

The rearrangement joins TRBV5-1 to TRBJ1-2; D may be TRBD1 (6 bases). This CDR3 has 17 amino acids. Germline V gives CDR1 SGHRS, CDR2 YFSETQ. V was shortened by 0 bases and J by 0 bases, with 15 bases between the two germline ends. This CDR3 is CASSLAGGQKTNYGYTF. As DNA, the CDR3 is TGCGCCAGCAGCTTGGCCGGCGGACAGAAAACTAACTATGGCTACACCTTC.

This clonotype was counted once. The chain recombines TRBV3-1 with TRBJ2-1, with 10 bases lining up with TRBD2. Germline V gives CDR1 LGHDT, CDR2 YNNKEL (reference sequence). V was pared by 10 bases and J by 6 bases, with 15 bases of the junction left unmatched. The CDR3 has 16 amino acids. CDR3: CATCQDRSGRVNEQFF. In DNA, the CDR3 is TGTGCCACCTGCCAAGATCGCAGCGGGAGGGTCAATGAGCAGTTCTTC.

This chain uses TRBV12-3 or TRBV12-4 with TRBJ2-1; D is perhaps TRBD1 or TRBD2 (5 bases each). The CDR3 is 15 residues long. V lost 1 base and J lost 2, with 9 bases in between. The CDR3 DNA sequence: TGTGCCAGCAGTTTAGGGGGACCCACCTACAATGAGCAGTTCTTC. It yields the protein CASSLGGPTYNEQFF.

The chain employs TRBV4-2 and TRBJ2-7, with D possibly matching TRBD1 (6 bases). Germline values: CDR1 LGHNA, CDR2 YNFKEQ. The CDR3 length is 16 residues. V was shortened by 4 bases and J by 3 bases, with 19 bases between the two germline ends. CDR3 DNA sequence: TGTGCCAGCAGCCGTCGGGGTGACAGGCTAAACTACGAGCAGTACTTC. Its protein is CASSRRGDRLNYEQYF.

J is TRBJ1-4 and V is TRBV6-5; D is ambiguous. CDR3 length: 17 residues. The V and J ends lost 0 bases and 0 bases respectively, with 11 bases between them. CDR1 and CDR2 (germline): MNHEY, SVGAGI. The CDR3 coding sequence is TGTGCCAGCAGTTACTCGAGACGGGCTGCAACTAATGAAAAACTGTTTTTT. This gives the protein CASSYSRRAATNEKLFF.

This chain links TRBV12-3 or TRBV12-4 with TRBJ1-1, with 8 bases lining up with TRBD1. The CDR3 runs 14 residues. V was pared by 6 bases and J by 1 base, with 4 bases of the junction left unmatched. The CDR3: CASRTRGRNTEAFF. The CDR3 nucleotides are TGTGCCAGCAGGACCAGGGGGCGGAACACTGAAGCTTTCTTT.

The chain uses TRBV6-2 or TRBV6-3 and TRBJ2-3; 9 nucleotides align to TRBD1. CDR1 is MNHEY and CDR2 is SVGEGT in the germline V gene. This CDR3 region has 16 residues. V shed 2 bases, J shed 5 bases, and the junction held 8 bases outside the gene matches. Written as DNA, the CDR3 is TGTGCCAGCAGTTACCAGGGACAGGGTAGAAGAGATACGCAGTATTTT. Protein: CASSYQGQGRRDTQYF.

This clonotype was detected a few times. Here the CDR3 DNA reads TGTGCCAGCAGTCTCCGACAGGGAGGCGGTCAGCCCCAGCATTTT. Translated: CASSLRQGGGQPQHF. The chain uses TRBV12-3 or TRBV12-4 and TRBJ1-5; 7 bases agree with TRBD1. The V gene end was trimmed by 5 bases and the J gene end by 6 bases; junction bases not matched to a gene: 10. CDR3 length: 15 amino acids.

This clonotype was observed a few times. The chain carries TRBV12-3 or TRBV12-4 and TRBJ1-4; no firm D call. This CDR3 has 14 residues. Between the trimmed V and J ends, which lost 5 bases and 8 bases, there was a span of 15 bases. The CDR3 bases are TGTGCCAGCAGTAAGTTGGAGGGTGGCGAAAAACTGTTTTTT. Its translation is CASSKLEGGEKLFF.

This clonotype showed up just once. CDR3 residues: CASSRRRPRGTYNEQFF. CDR3 DNA sequence: TGTGCCAGCAGCCGCAGACGCCCGCGGGGGACCTACAATGAGCAGTTCTTC. V is TRBV14 and J is TRBJ2-1, with 7 bases fitting TRBD2. Germline V lookup: CDR1 SGHDN, CDR2 FVKESK. CDR3 size: 17 residues. After removal of 4 bases from V and 2 bases from J, the junction contained 11 bases not matched to a gene.

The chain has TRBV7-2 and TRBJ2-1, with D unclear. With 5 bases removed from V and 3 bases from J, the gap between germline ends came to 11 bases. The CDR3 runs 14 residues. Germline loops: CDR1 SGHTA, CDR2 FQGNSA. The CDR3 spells CASSQKDDYNEQFF. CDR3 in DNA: TGTGCCAGCAGCCAAAAAGACGACTACAATGAGCAGTTCTTC.

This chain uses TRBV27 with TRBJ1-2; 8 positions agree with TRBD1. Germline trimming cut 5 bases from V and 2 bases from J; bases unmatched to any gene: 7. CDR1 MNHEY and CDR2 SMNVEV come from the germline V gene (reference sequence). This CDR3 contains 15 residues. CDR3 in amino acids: CASSGGQATNYGYTF. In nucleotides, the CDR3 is TGTGCCAGCAGTGGGGGACAGGCGACCAACTATGGCTACACCTTC.

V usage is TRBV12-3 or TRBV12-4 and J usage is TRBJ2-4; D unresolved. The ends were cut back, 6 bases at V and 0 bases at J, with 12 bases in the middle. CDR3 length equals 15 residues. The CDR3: CASRATGLAKNIQYF. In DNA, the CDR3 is TGTGCCAGCAGGGCGACTGGGCTAGCCAAAAACATTCAGTACTTC.

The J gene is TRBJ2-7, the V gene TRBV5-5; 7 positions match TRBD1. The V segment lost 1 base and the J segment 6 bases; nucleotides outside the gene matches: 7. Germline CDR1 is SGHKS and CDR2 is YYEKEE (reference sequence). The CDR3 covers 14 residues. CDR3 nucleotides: TGTGCCAGCAGCTTGAGACAGGGCTGGGTCGAGCAGTACGTC. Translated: CASSLRQGWVEQYV.